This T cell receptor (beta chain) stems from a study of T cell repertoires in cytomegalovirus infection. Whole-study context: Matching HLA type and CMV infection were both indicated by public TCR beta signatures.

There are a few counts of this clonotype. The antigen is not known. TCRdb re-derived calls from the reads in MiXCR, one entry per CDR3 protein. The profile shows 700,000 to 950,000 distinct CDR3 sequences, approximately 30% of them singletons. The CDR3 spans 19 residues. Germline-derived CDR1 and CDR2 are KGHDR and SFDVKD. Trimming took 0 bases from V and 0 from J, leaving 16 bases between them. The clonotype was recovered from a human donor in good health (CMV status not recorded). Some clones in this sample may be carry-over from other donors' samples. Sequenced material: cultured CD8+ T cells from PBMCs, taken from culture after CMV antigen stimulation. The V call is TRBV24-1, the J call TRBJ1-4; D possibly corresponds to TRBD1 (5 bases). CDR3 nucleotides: TGTGCCACCAGTGATTTGCGGAGGGACCAGGAGGCAACTAATGAAAAACTGTTTTTT. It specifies CATSDLRRDQEATNEKLFF.